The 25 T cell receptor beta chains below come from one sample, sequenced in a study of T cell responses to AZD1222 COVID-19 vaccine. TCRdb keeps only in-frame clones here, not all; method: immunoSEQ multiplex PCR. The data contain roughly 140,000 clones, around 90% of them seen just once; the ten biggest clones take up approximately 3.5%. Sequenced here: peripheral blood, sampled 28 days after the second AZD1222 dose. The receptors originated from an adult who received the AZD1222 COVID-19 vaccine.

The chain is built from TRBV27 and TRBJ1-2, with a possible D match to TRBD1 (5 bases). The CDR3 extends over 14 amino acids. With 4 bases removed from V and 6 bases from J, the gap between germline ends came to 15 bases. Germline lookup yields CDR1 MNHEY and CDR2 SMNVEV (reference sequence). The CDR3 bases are TGTGCCAGCAGTTCCCTCAATTGGGACCATGGCTACACCTTC. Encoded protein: CASSSLNWDHGYTF.

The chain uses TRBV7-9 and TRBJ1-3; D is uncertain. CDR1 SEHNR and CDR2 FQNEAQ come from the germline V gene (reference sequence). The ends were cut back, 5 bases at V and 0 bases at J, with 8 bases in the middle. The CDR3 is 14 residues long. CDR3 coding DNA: TGTGCCAGCAGCGACGGGTACTCTGGAAACACCATATATTTT. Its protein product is CASSDGYSGNTIYF.

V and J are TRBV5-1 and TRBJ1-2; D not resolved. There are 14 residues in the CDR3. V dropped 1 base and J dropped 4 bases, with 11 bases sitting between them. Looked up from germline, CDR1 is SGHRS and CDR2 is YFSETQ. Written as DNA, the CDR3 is TGCGCCAGCAGCTTGAACAGTAACAGCTATGGCTACACCTTC. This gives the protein CASSLNSNSYGYTF.

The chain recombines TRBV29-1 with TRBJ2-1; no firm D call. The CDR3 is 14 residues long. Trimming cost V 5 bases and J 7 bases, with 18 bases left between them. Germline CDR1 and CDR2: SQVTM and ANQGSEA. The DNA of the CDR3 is TGCAGCGTTCTCGGAGAACATCTTATTAATGAGCAGTTCTTC. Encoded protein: CSVLGEHLINEQFF.

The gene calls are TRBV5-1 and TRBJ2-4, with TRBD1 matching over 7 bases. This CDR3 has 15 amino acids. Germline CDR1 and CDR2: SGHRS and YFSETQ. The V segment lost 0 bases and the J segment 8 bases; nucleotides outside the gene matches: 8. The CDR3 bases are TGCGCCAGCAGCTTGGCCGACACAGGGGTGTACATTCAGTACTTC. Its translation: CASSLADTGVYIQYF.

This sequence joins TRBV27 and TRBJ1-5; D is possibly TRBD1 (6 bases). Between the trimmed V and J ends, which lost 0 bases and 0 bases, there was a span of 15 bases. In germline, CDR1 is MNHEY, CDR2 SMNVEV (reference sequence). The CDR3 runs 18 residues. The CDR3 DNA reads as TGTGCCAGCAGTTTATCAGGGACACCGCAGTATAGCAATCAGCCCCAGCATTTT. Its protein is CASSLSGTPQYSNQPQHF.

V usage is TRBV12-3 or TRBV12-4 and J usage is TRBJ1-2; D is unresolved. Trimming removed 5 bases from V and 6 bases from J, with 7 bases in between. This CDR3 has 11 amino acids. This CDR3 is CASSPGNGYTF. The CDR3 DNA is TGTGCCAGCAGTCCGGGGAATGGCTACACCTTC.

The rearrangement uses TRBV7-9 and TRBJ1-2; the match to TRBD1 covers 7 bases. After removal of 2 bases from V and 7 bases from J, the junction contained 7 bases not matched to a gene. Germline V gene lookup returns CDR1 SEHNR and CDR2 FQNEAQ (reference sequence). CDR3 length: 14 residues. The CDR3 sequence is CASSLPTRQGGYTF. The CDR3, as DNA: TGTGCCAGCAGCTTACCCACCCGACAGGGTGGCTACACCTTC.

CDR3 in amino acids: CAISELAGIEYEQYF. The CDR3 region has the DNA TGTGCCATCAGTGAGTTGGCAGGGATAGAGTACGAGCAGTACTTC. This chain joins TRBV10-3 and TRBJ2-7; tentatively, D is TRBD1 (5 bases). In germline, CDR1 is ENHRY, CDR2 SYGVKD. Between the trimmed V and J ends, which lost 1 base and 4 bases, there was a span of 14 bases. The CDR3 sequence is 15 residues long.

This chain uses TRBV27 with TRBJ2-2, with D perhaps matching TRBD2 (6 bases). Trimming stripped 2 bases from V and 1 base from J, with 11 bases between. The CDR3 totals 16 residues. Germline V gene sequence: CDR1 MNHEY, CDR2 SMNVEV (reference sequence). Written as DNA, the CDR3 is TGTGCCAGCAGTTTAGGTTGGGGGGAGAACACCGGGGAGCTGTTTTTT. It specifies CASSLGWGENTGELFF.

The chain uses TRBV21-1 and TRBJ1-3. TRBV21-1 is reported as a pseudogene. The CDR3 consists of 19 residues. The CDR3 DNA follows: TGTGCCAGCAGCAAAGGGACCAGGGAGCTGGGGTTCCACGGAAACACCATATATTTT. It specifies CASSKGTRELGFHGNTIYF.

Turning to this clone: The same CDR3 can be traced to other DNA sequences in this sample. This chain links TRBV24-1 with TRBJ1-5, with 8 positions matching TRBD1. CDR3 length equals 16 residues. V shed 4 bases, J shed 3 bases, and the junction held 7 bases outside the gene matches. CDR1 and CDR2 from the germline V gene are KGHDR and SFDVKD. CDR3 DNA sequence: TGTGCCACCAGTGACCCCGGACAGGGTGACAATCAGCCCCAGCATTTT. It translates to CATSDPGQGDNQPQHF.

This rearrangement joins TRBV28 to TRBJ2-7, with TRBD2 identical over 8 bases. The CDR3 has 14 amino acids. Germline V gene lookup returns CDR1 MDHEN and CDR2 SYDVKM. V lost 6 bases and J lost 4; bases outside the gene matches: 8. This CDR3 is CASSETSARYEQYF. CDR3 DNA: TGTGCCAGCAGCGAGACTAGCGCGAGATACGAGCAGTACTTC.

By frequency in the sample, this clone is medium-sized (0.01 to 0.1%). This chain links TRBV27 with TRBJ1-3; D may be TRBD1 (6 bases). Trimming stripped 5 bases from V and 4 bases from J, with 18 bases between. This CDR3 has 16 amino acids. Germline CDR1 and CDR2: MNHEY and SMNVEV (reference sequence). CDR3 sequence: CASSPLTGGLGNTIYF. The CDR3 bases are TGTGCCAGCAGTCCATTGACGGGGGGCCTAGGAAACACCATATATTTT.

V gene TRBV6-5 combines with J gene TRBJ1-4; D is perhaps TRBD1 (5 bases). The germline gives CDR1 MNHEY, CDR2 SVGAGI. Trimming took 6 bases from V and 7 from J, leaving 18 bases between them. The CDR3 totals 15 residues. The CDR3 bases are TGTGCCAGCAGCCACGGGACCCAAGGTGGTGAAAAACTGTTTTTT. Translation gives CASSHGTQGGEKLFF.

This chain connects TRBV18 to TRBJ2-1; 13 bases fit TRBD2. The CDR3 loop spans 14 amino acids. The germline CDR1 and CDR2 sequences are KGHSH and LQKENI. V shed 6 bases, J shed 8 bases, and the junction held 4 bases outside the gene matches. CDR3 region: CASSRTSGRHEQFF. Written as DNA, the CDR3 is TGTGCCAGCTCCCGGACTAGCGGGAGACATGAGCAGTTCTTC.

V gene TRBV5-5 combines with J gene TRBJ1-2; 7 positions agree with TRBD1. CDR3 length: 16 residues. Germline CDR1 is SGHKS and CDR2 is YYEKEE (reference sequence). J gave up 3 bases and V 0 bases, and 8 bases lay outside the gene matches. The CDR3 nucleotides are TGTGCCAGCAGCTTGGGGCCCCCGGGACAGTACTATGGCTACACCTTC. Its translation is CASSLGPPGQYYGYTF.

The CDR3, as DNA: TGTGCCAGTAGTAAGACTAGCGGGAGGGCAGGCACAGATACGCAGTATTTT. It specifies CASSKTSGRAGTDTQYF. V is TRBV19 and J is TRBJ2-3; 14 positions agree with TRBD2. Germline CDR1 LNHDA, CDR2 SQIVND (reference sequence). CDR3 length: 17 amino acids. Trimming removed 4 bases from V and 1 base from J; junction bases left unmatched: 4. The entire variable domain, with the rest obtained from reference TRBV19 and TRBJ2-3, is as follows: DGGITQSPKYLFRKEGQNVTLSCEQNLNHDAMYWYRQDPGQGLRLIYYSQIVNDFQKGDIAEGYSVSREKKESFPLTVTSAQKNPTAFYLCASSKTSGRAGTDTQYFGPGTRLTVL.

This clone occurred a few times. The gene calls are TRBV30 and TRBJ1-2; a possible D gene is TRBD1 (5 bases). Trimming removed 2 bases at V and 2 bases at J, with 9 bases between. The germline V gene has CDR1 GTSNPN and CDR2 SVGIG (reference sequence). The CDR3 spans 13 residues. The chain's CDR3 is CAWSNRRNYGYTF. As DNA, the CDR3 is TGTGCCTGGAGTAACAGGAGGAACTATGGCTACACCTTC.

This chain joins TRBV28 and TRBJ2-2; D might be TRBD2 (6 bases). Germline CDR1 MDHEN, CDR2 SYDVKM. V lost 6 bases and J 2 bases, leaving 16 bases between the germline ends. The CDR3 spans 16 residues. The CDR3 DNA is TGTGCCAGCAGGATGGGACTGGTAAAAAACACCGGGGAGCTGTTTTTT. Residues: CASRMGLVKNTGELFF.

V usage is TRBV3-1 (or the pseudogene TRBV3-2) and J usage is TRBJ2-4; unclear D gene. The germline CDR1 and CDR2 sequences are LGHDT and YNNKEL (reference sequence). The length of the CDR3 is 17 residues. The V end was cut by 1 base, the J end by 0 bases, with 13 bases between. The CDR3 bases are TGTGCCAGCAGCCAAGGCACCCGCCCGATAGCCAAAAACATTCAGTACTTC. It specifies CASSQGTRPIAKNIQYF.

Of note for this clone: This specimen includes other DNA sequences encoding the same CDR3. CDR3: CASSQEGQGPYEQYF. CDR3 bases: TGCGCCAGCAGCCAAGAAGGACAGGGCCCCTACGAGCAGTACTTC. This rearrangement joins TRBV4-1 to TRBJ2-7; 8 bases agree with TRBD1. V lost 0 bases, J lost 2 bases, and 3 bases stayed unmatched. CDR1 and CDR2 (germline): MGHRA, YSYEKL. The CDR3 runs 15 residues.

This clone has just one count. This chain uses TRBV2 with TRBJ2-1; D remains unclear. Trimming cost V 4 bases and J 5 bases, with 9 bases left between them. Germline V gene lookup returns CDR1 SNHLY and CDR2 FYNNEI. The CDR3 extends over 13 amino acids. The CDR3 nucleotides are TGTGCCAGCAGTGTGTCAGGAAACAATGAGCAGTTCTTC. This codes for CASSVSGNNEQFF.

Here the CDR3 DNA reads TGTGCCTGGAGTGTACGGGGAGGGAGGGGCAATCAGCCCCAGCATTTT. It translates to CAWSVRGGRGNQPQHF. The genes are TRBV30 and TRBJ1-5; D gene ambiguous. The CDR3 covers 16 residues. The germline V and J ends were trimmed by 0 bases and 2 bases, with 14 bases remaining between them. Germline V gene data show CDR1 as GTSNPN and CDR2 as SVGIG (reference sequence).

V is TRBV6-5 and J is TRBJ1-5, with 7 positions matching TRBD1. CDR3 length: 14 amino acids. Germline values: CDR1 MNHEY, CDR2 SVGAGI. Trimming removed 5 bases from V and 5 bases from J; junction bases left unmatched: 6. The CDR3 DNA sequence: TGTGCCAGCAGTACACAGGGGCCCCATCAGCCCCAGCATTTT. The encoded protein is CASSTQGPHQPQHF.